The rows below give T cell receptor beta chains drawn from one sample of a study of blood T cell repertoires in COVID-19. The assay was immunoSEQ multiplex PCR, and TCRdb's table has in-frame clones only and misses some. Among about 240,000 clones, 88% were seen once, and the ten largest hold just under 1%. Sample: peripheral blood. Every receptor here comes from a woman aged 40 to 50 who had recovered from COVID-19. Both conserved end residues are part of each CDR3. D genes are given only for firm matches. The listing skips clone size in some rows; elsewhere it reads once, few, many or a size class.

-	TRBV7-2	TRBJ1-3	few	TGTGCCAGCAGCACACAGGGCCCCGGAGCTGGAAACACCATATATTTT	CASSTQGPGAGNTIYF
TRBD2	TRBV7-2	TRBJ2-1	-	TGTGCCAGCAGCTTAGGCGGGGGGGGGTACAATGAGCAGTTCTTC	CASSLGGGGYNEQFF
-	TRBV2	TRBJ1-5	-	TGTGCCAGCAGTGGGGTAGGGGGAACCAATCAGCCCCAGCATTTT	CASSGVGGTNQPQHF
-	TRBV6-4	TRBJ2-3	many	TGTGCCAGCAGTGACGGGTCGGGAGCCACAGATACGCAGTATTTT	CASSDGSGATDTQYF
TRBD1	TRBV27	TRBJ1-1	-	TGTGCCAGCAGTTTATCCGGACAGGGAATGAACACTGAAGCTTTCTTT	CASSLSGQGMNTEAFF
TRBD2	TRBV9	TRBJ2-5	-	TGTGCCAGCAGCGTCAGACTAGCGGGAGAGGGGAGGGGAGAGACCCAGTACTTC	CASSVRLAGEGRGETQYF
TRBD1	TRBV30	TRBJ1-2	-	TGTGCCTGGAGTGTGGGCAGGGGGAGTGGCTACACCTTC	CAWSVGRGSGYTF
TRBD1	TRBV29-1	TRBJ1-2	-	TGCAGCGCCCCTGCTACACAGGGGGCGCGTGGCTACACCTTC	CSAPATQGARGYTF
TRBD1	TRBV28	TRBJ1-1	once	TGTGCCAGCAGTTACAGGGGATGGACTGAAGCTTTCTTT	CASSYRGWTEAFF
TRBD1	TRBV9	TRBJ1-4	-	TGTGCCAGCAGCGTAGGGCAGGGGGCACTTGATGAAAAACTGTTTTTT	CASSVGQGALDEKLFF
-	TRBV30	TRBJ2-7	-	TGTGCCTGGAGCCCCACAGGGTTCACCCCTCCCTACGAGCAGTACTTC	CAWSPTGFTPPYEQYF
TRBD2	TRBV30	TRBJ2-3	-	TGTGCCCGGACTAGCGGGAGGCCCAGGGATACGCAGTATTTT	CARTSGRPRDTQYF
TRBD2	TRBV10-3	TRBJ2-1	-	TGTGCCATCAGTGAGTCGGGGGCGGGAGGGCCACGGGAGCAGTTCTTC	CAISESGAGGPREQFF
TRBD1	TRBV10-3	TRBJ2-1	-	TGTGCCATCAGTGTTTACAGGGGGCGGGACAATGAGCAGTTCTTC	CAISVYRGRDNEQFF
-	TRBV11-3	TRBJ2-1	-	TGTGCCAGCAGCTTAGTGGGCCAGGGTGCCTACAATGAGCAGTTCTTC	CASSLVGQGAYNEQFF
TRBD2	TRBV5-4	TRBJ2-1	-	TGTGCCAGCAGCCCCGGACTAGCGGGAGTGGGTGAGCAGTTCTTC	CASSPGLAGVGEQFF
-	TRBV7-9	TRBJ1-1	once	TGTGCCAGCAGCGGGGGCCGCAAGGGTGAAGCTTTCTTT	CASSGGRKGEAFF
TRBD1	TRBV19	TRBJ2-3	-	TGTGCCAGTAGCAAAGGGACAGGCACAGATACGCAGTATTTT	CASSKGTGTDTQYF
-	TRBV6-5	TRBJ1-3	-	TGTGCCAGCAGTACCCGAGCCGGGACTGGAAACACCATATATTTT	CASSTRAGTGNTIYF
-	TRBV28	TRBJ1-2	-	TGTGCCAGCAGTTGGGACCGCCGGGGGTATGGCTACACCTTC	CASSWDRRGYGYTF
-	TRBV6-2/TRBV6-3	TRBJ1-5	-	TGTGCCAGCAGTTACGGCAGGTTCAGTCAGCCCCAGCATTTT	CASSYGRFSQPQHF
-	TRBV7-8	TRBJ1-5	-	TGTGCCAGCAGCCCCCGTGGGGACAATAGCAATCAGCCCCAGCATTTT	CASSPRGDNSNQPQHF
TRBD1	TRBV5-1	TRBJ1-4	-	TGCGCCAGCCGCCCCGGACAGGGTTTGGCTGAAAAACTGTTTTTT	CASRPGQGLAEKLFF
TRBD1	TRBV6-2/TRBV6-3	TRBJ2-7	-	TGTGCCAGCAGTTGGTTTGGCAGGGGGTACGAGCAGTACTTC	CASSWFGRGYEQYF
-	TRBV4-3	TRBJ2-4	-	TGCGCCAGCAGCCAAGGAGATAGCAGAAACATTCAGTACTTC	CASSQGDSRNIQYF
TRBD1	TRBV5-6	TRBJ2-4	-	TGTGCCAGCAGCTCCGGGACAGGGTTTAGTGGCAAAAACATTCAGTACTTC	CASSSGTGFSGKNIQYF
TRBD2	TRBV4-2	TRBJ2-7	-	TGTGCCAGCAGCCAAGATGGGGGGGGGTCCCCCTACGAGCAGTACTTC	CASSQDGGGSPYEQYF
-	TRBV28	TRBJ2-2	-	TGTGCCAGCAGTGGCACAGGGCACCTTTACGTTTCAACCGGGGAGCTGTTTTTT	CASSGTGHLYVSTGELFF
-	TRBV16	TRBJ2-1	-	TGTGCCAGCAGCCAATCTAGCTACAATGAGCAGTTCTTC	CASSQSSYNEQFF
-	TRBV23-1	TRBJ1-1	-	TGCGCCAGCAGTCAAGCCCGAAGGGGGTGGGGAGCTTTCTTT	CASSQARRGWGAFF
TRBD2	TRBV6-6	TRBJ2-5	-	TGTGCCAGCAGCCAAGCCGGGGGGGTGGAGACCCAGTACTTC	CASSQAGGVETQYF
-	TRBV25-1	TRBJ1-1	-	TGTGCCAGCAGTGCCGACAGGTTTGGTGAAGCTTTCTTT	CASSADRFGEAFF
-	TRBV6-2/TRBV6-3	TRBJ2-2	-	TGTGCCAGCAGCGACCCGCGGCCACCGAACACCGGGGAGCTGTTTTTT	CASSDPRPPNTGELFF
-	TRBV30	TRBJ1-3	-	TGTGCCTGGGCGGGCTCTGGAAACACCATATATTTT	CAWAGSGNTIYF
-	TRBV27	TRBJ2-1	-	TGTGCCACCGCTACTACCTCCTACAATGAGCAGTTCTTC	CATATTSYNEQFF
TRBD1	TRBV6-6	TRBJ2-7	-	TGTGCCAGCAGTCAGCCCGGGACAGGGGGCTACGAGCAGTACTTC	CASSQPGTGGYEQYF
TRBD2	TRBV7-2	TRBJ2-1	-	TGTGCCAGCAGCTTAGGGGGACTAGGGGGTGAGCAGTTCTTC	CASSLGGLGGEQFF
-	TRBV7-8	TRBJ1-2	once	TGTGCCAGCAGCTTAGGGACAGCCGGTTTGGGCTACACCTTC	CASSLGTAGLGYTF
-	TRBV19	TRBJ2-3	-	TGTGCCAGTAGTATAGATCCTAGCGTTGATACGCAGTATTTT	CASSIDPSVDTQYF
TRBD1	TRBV30	TRBJ1-1	once	TGTGCCTGGAGAGAGACAGGGGGCCGGAGCACTGAAGCTTTCTTT	CAWRETGGRSTEAFF
TRBD1	TRBV5-1	TRBJ2-1	once	TGCGCCAGCAGCTTGGGCCAGGGGGACAGCGATGAGCAGTTCTTC	CASSLGQGDSDEQFF
-	TRBV10-3	TRBJ1-5	once	TGTGCCATCAGTGCGGGGGGAGGCAATCAGCCCCAGCATTTT	CAISAGGGNQPQHF
-	TRBV3-1/TRBV3-2	TRBJ2-5	-	TGTGCCAGCAGCCAATATCGACGGACTCTGGGGGAGACCCAGTACTTC	CASSQYRRTLGETQYF
-	TRBV13	TRBJ1-2	-	TGTGCCAGCAGCTTAGGCGGGCGAGGGGGCTATGGCTACACCTTC	CASSLGGRGGYGYTF
TRBD2	TRBV9	TRBJ2-1	-	TGTGCCAGCAGCACCACTAGCGGGAGCTCCTACAATGAGCAGTTCTTC	CASSTTSGSSYNEQFF
-	TRBV30	TRBJ2-2	many	TGTGCCTGGAGAGGAACAGTTTCGGAGCTGTTTTTT	CAWRGTVSELFF
-	TRBV15	TRBJ2-7	-	TGTGCCACCAGCAGAGATATGGCTGGCGAGCAGTACTTC	CATSRDMAGEQYF
-	TRBV10-3	TRBJ1-5	-	TGTGCCATCAGTGAGTCGGGGAGGCAGGGAGGTCAGCCCCAGCATTTT	CAISESGRQGGQPQHF
-	TRBV7-2	TRBJ2-4	-	TGTGCCAGCAGCCCCGAGGTAGCCAAAAACATTCAGTACTTC	CASSPEVAKNIQYF
TRBD1	TRBV6-1	TRBJ1-2	-	TGTGCCAGCAGTGAAGCCTGGACAGGGGGCAGGTATGGCTACACCTTC	CASSEAWTGGRYGYTF
-	TRBV7-6	TRBJ1-5	-	TGTGCCAGCAGCAGGAGGGAGAATCAGCCCCAGCATTTT	CASSRRENQPQHF
TRBD2	TRBV15	TRBJ2-4	-	TGTGCCACCGCACTAGCGCGAGTAGACAAAAACATTCAGTACTTC	CATALARVDKNIQYF